This T cell receptor (beta chain) came from a study of control samples from healthy donors and cancer patients. Germline lookup yields CDR1 SGHRS and CDR2 YFSETQ. V lost 4 bases and J lost 1; bases outside the gene matches: 13. The CDR3 consists of 18 residues. The repertoire was sequenced with immunoSEQ multiplex PCR; TCRdb's copy has only in-frame clones and lacks some. Of about 120,000 clones listed, 88% are singletons. The sequence was obtained from a man aged 40-55 years in good health. The chain recombines TRBV5-1 with TRBJ1-1; 10 positions agree with TRBD1. Sequencing was done on a sample of blood. The CDR3 here is CASSIGQGELLWNTEAFF. CDR3 nucleotides: TGCGCCAGCAGCATAGGACAGGGGGAGCTCTTATGGAACACTGAAGCTTTCTTT.